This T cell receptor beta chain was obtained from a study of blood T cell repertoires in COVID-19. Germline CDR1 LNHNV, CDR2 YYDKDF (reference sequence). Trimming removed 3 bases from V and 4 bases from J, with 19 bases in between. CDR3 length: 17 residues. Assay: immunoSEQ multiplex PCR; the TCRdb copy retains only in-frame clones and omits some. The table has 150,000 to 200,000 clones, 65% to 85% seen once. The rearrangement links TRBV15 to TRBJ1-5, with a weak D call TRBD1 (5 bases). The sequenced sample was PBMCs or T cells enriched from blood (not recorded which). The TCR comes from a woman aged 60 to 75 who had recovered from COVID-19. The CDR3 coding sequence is TGTGCCACCAGCAGCAAACATTGGCCAGGGTTAAATCAGCCCCAGCATTTT. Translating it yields CATSSKHWPGLNQPQHF. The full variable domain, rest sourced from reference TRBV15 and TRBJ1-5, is DAMVIQNPRYQVTQFGKPVTLSCSQTLNHNVMYWYQQKSSQAPKLLFHYYDKDFNNEADTPDNFQSRRPNTSFCFLDIRSPGLGDTAMYLCATSSKHWPGLNQPQHFGDGTRLSIL.